The entry that follows covers one T cell receptor beta chain sequence. Its antigen is not known. The libraries were made with immunoSEQ version 4 in survey mode. Template was genomic DNA at 10 ng/uL, with up to about 1 ug used per sample. Generated by immunoSEQ multiplex PCR, the TCRdb table keeps only in-frame clones and is missing some. The sample includes some 48,000 clones, 70% to 80% seen only once; the top ten take less than 3%. The stimulus was lysate of CMV-infected fibroblasts, approximately 9.6 ug/mL. Memory cells lacking CD40L and CD69 with high CD45RO were sorted. CD4+ T cell counts exceeded 400 cells/uL; CMV serology was positive. The record originates from a study of persistence of HIV-infected CD4 T cells. Study in general: The sample holds CD4+ T cells responsive to CMV or HIV-1 Gag. Study findings and constraints: Antigen-responding cells were enriched for degenerate expanded CDR3beta sequences.

Sequences were derived from CD4+ T cells sorted from PBMCs after approximately 19-hour stimulation, sampled from a patient who received antiretroviral therapy. This TCR was recovered from an adult man with HIV who was CMV-seropositive.

The CDR3 DNA sequence: TGTGCCAGCAGCAAAACGGGGTCTCGAGGAGAGACCCAGTACTTC. Translating it yields CASSKTGSRGETQYF. This chain links TRBV2 with TRBJ2-5, with D possibly being TRBD2 (5 bases). Trimming stripped 6 bases from V and 4 bases from J, with 18 bases between. The CDR3 consists of 15 residues. Per germline, CDR1 SNHLY and CDR2 FYNNEI.